These 19 T cell receptor beta chains originate from one sample sequenced in a study of beta chain features in type 1 diabetes. The study, taken as a whole, reports: All four CD4+ subsets of Type 1 diabetes patients contained TCRB CDR3s that were moderately but significantly shorter.

No cognate antigen is known for these TCRs. Expressed TCRB transcripts were sequenced, since all the RNA that had been isolated was reverse transcribed. The table came from immunoSEQ multiplex PCR; TCRdb's copy has only in-frame clones and leaves some out. The sample holds over 600,000 clones; around 11% are singletons and the top ten take around 0.12%. Sequencing was carried out using naive CD4+ T cells from blood. Receptor source: a young man with type 1 diabetes.

V gene TRBV27 combines with J gene TRBJ2-7, with D possibly matching TRBD1 (5 bases). The CDR3 loop spans 15 amino acids. The germline CDR1 and CDR2 sequences are MNHEY and SMNVEV (reference sequence). V was clipped by 10 bases and J by 2 bases, with 21 bases between them. The CDR3: CATRVTDETAYEQYF. The CDR3 bases are TGTGCCACCAGGGTGACGGACGAGACGGCCTACGAGCAGTACTTC.

The V and J genes are TRBV7-2 and TRBJ2-1; no reliable D call. The V gene's germline CDR1 is SGHTA and CDR2 FQGNSA. The V end lost 4 bases, the J end lost 7 bases, and 14 bases lay between the germline ends. The CDR3 spans 14 residues. CDR3 amino acids: CASSSPPGRNEQFF. In DNA form, the CDR3 reads TGTGCCAGCAGCTCCCCGCCTGGGCGGAATGAGCAGTTCTTC.

The genes are TRBV2 and TRBJ1-5, with 7 bases matching TRBD1. Per germline, CDR1 SNHLY and CDR2 FYNNEI. V shed 3 bases, J shed 9 bases, and the junction held 8 bases outside the gene matches. The CDR3 totals 14 residues. The CDR3 DNA is TGTGCCAGCAGTGAGAGACAGGGTCAGGGGCCCCAGCATTTT. Translating gives CASSERQGQGPQHF.

This clone showed up just a few times. The V gene is TRBV7-2, the J gene TRBJ2-5; the match to TRBD2 covers 9 bases. This CDR3 is built from 15 residues. Germline CDR1 SGHTA, CDR2 FQGNSA. With 0 bases clipped from V and 5 bases from J, the junction kept 4 bases outside the gene matches. The chain's CDR3 is CASSLAAGGAETQYF. The CDR3, as DNA: TGTGCCAGCAGCTTAGCGGCGGGGGGGGCTGAGACCCAGTACTTC.

This clone occurred a few times. Different DNA sequences within this sample yield the same CDR3. The chain links TRBV18 to TRBJ2-3; no firm D call. Germline assignment: CDR1 KGHSH and CDR2 LQKENI. V gave up 2 bases and J gave up 0 bases, with 6 bases separating them. This CDR3 region has 14 residues. The DNA of the CDR3 is TGTGCCAGCTCACCAGACACTAGCACAGATACGCAGTATTTT. Protein product: CASSPDTSTDTQYF. Variable domain in full (rest from reference TRBV18 and TRBJ2-3): NAGVMQNPRHLVRRRGQEARLRCSPMKGHSHVYWYRQLPEEGLKFMVYLQKENIIDESGMPKERFSAEFPKEGPSILRIQQVVRGDSAAYFCASSPDTSTDTQYFGPGTRLTVL.

The V and J genes are TRBV18 and TRBJ1-1; D uncertain. The CDR3 spans 14 residues. V lost 2 bases, J lost 3 bases, and 10 bases lay in between. The V gene's germline CDR1 is KGHSH and CDR2 LQKENI. The CDR3 reads CASSPTALDTEAFF. In nucleotides, the CDR3 is TGTGCCAGCTCACCAACGGCCCTGGACACTGAAGCTTTCTTT.

This clone was seen more than once but under ten times. The chain uses TRBV7-6 and TRBJ2-7; perhaps TRBD1 as D (5 bases). V gave up 5 bases and J gave up 2 bases, with 10 bases separating them. The CDR3 length is 13 residues. CDR1 is SGHVS and CDR2 is FNYEAQ in the germline V gene. Written as DNA, the CDR3 is TGTGCCAGCAGCCCCGGACACGCCTACGAGCAGTACTTC. Protein: CASSPGHAYEQYF.

This clone was observed a few times. This rearrangement joins TRBV7-9 to TRBJ1-4; possible D gene TRBD1, 6 bases. Germline V gene sequence: CDR1 SEHNR, CDR2 FQNEAQ (reference sequence). The CDR3 totals 14 residues. The V end lost 2 bases, the J end lost 7 bases, and 11 bases lay between the germline ends. DNA for the CDR3: TGTGCCAGCAGCTTAATACAGGGCGGTGAAAAACTGTTTTTT. Amino acid sequence: CASSLIQGGEKLFF.

This chain uses TRBV6-6 with TRBJ2-7; D may be TRBD1 or TRBD2 (5 bases each). Trimming stripped 7 bases from V and 1 base from J, with 14 bases between. This CDR3 has 14 residues. Germline lookup yields CDR1 MNHNY and CDR2 SVGAGI (reference sequence). In nucleotides, the CDR3 is TGTGCCAGCATCATCGGGGCGGGTTCCTACGAGCAGTACTTC. This encodes CASIIGAGSYEQYF.

This rearrangement joins TRBV28 to TRBJ1-2; D is uncertain. Germline V gives CDR1 MDHEN, CDR2 SYDVKM. The CDR3 consists of 12 residues. V was clipped by 7 bases and J by 4 bases, with 10 bases between them. The CDR3: CASTTLPYGYTF. DNA of the CDR3: TGTGCCAGCACGACCCTTCCCTATGGCTACACCTTC.

The genes are TRBV5-1 and TRBJ1-5; a weak D match, TRBD1 (6 bases). CDR1 and CDR2 (germline): SGHRS, YFSETQ. This CDR3 region has 14 residues. Trimming took 2 bases from V and 3 from J, leaving 9 bases between them. The CDR3 sequence: CASSFAGDNQPQHF. The CDR3 nucleotides are TGCGCCAGCAGCTTCGCAGGGGACAATCAGCCCCAGCATTTT. Full variable domain (outside the CDR3, taken from reference TRBV5-1 and TRBJ1-5): KAGVTQTPRYLIKTRGQQVTLSCSPISGHRSVSWYQQTPGQGLQFLFEYFSETQRNKGNFPGRFSGRQFSNSRSEMNVSTLELGDSALYLCASSFAGDNQPQHFGDGTRLSIL.

This clone was seen a handful of times. The chain employs TRBV7-8 and TRBJ1-6; possible D gene TRBD1, 6 bases. The CDR3 spans 16 residues. In germline, CDR1 is SGHVS, CDR2 FQNEAQ. The germline V and J ends were trimmed by 8 bases and 9 bases, with 23 bases remaining between them. DNA for the CDR3: TGTGCCAGCCGACGCCCGGGCGGTCAGGGGACTTCACCCCTCCACTTT. Protein product: CASRRPGGQGTSPLHF.

This clone was seen only a few times. The rearrangement uses TRBV5-1 and TRBJ2-2, with D perhaps given as TRBD1 or TRBD2 (5 bases each). The CDR3 is made up of 16 amino acids. V lost 3 bases and J lost 1, with 13 bases in between. Germline V gene sequence: CDR1 SGHRS, CDR2 YFSETQ. CDR3: CASSSIGTVNTGELFF. CDR3 coding DNA: TGCGCCAGCAGCTCGATAGGGACGGTGAACACCGGGGAGCTGTTTTTT.

This clone was observed a few times. This chain links TRBV18 with TRBJ2-1, with 11 positions matching TRBD2. The CDR3 runs 16 residues. Germline V gene lookup returns CDR1 KGHSH and CDR2 LQKENI. Trimming took 3 bases from V and 8 from J; bases not matched to a gene: 9. CDR3 nucleotide sequence: TGTGCCAGCTCACCCCTCCTTAGCGGGGGGGAAGATGAGCAGTTCTTC. Its protein is CASSPLLSGGEDEQFF.

The chain recombines TRBV4-1 with TRBJ2-1, with D uncertain. The CDR3 is 15 residues long. Germline V gene sequence: CDR1 MGHRA, CDR2 YSYEKL. V was cut by 5 bases and J by 5 bases, with 16 bases left in between. The DNA of the CDR3 is TGCGCCAGCAGCAAGCTACGAGGCTCAGACAATGAGCAGTTCTTC. Translated: CASSKLRGSDNEQFF.

Of note for this clone: Additional DNA sequences in this sample encode the identical CDR3. The rearrangement links TRBV7-2 to TRBJ2-5; no clear D gene. CDR3 length equals 13 residues. CDR1 is SGHTA, CDR2 FQGNSA, per germline. V shed 1 base and J shed 5 bases, with 8 bases lying between them. The CDR3 DNA follows: TGTGCCAGCAGCTTAGGGGGAAGGGAGACCCAGTACTTC. Encoded protein: CASSLGGRETQYF. Full variable domain (missing parts from reference TRBV7-2 and TRBJ2-5): GAGVSQSPSNKVTEKGKDVELRCDPISGHTALYWYRQSLGQGLEFLIYFQGNSAPDKSGLPSDRFSAERTGGSVSTLTIQRTQQEDSAVYLCASSLGGRETQYFGPGTRLLVL.

The chain links TRBV7-2 to TRBJ1-2; D remains unclear. The CDR3 covers 14 residues. The V gene lost 4 bases and the J gene lost 6 bases, with 15 bases spanning the gap. The germline gives CDR1 SGHTA, CDR2 FQGNSA. The CDR3 protein is CASSSRAEFDGYTF. The CDR3 nucleotides are TGTGCCAGCAGCTCCCGGGCCGAATTCGATGGCTACACCTTC.

The table lists this clone with a few counts. This chain joins TRBV27 and TRBJ2-6; D gene uncertain. The CDR3 is 15 amino acids. Germline V gene data show CDR1 as MNHEY and CDR2 as SMNVEV (reference sequence). Trimming took off 4 bases at V and 0 bases at J, with 7 bases between the two ends. The CDR3 bases are TGTGCCAGCAGTTCCCCGAGCTCTGGGGCCAACGTCCTGACTTTC. Its protein product is CASSSPSSGANVLTF.

Comment on this clone: Within the sample, other DNA sequences also encode this same CDR3. The V and J genes are TRBV5-4 and TRBJ2-5; 7 nucleotides line up with TRBD1. The V gene's germline CDR1 is SGHNT and CDR2 YYREEE (reference sequence). V trimming: 1 base; J trimming: 4 bases; junction bases outside the gene matches: 1. CDR3 length: 13 amino acids. As DNA, the CDR3 is TGTGCCAGCAGCTTGAGACAGGGAGAGACCCAGTACTTC. It translates to CASSLRQGETQYF.